This T cell receptor beta chain was sequenced during a study of high-grade serous ovarian cancer treatment subgroups. In the study overall: Samples averaged around 13,000 reads and over 6,000 unique TCR beta rearrangements. Study-level results: CDR1 and CDR2 were left unanalyzed; analyses focused on CDR3. Higher neoantigen levels went with greater TCR clonal relatedness. Repertoire similarity ranged roughly 0.1 to 0.85 between tumors of one patient.

Trimming shortened V by 4 bases and J by 0 bases, and 8 bases separated the two germline ends. Germline V gene lookup returns CDR1 SGHRS and CDR2 YFSETQ. The CDR3 runs 14 residues. Tumor samples were obtained before definitive surgery or chemotherapy. This clone has a single count. Its antigen is not known. Produced via immunoSEQ multiplex PCR; TCRdb's table is partial and in-frame only. The sample yields thousands of clones, around three quarters seen once. The sequence was obtained from a human donor with high-grade serous ovarian cancer. This chain connects TRBV5-1 to TRBJ1-3; D is uncertain. The sample taken for sequencing was tumor tissue. CDR3 in amino acids: CASSVGPSGNTIYF. CDR3 in DNA: TGCGCCAGCAGCGTAGGACCCTCTGGAAACACCATATATTTT.